Here is one T cell receptor (beta chain) with its context. Its target is unknown. Assay used: immunoSEQ multiplex PCR; TCRdb lists only in-frame clones, some missing. Counted here are 90,000 to 100,000 clones, about 82% occurring once; the ten biggest clones make up around 1.4%. CDR1 is MNHNS, CDR2 SASEGT, per germline. The J segment lost 5 bases and the V segment lost 5 bases, leaving 1 base of the junction unmatched. The CDR3 spans 14 residues. The data belong to a study of graft-versus-host responses after intestinal transplantation. General study points: Recipient marrow held GvH clones, some first seen in ileum or blood. Researchers found peak circulating GvH clone levels linked to early post-transplant HvG declines. Graft-donor T cell macrochimerism in patients accompanied high graft-versus-host to host-versus-graft clonal ratios in allografts.

The receptor's source is a human patient who received an intestinal transplant, so some T cells may come from the graft donor. V and J are TRBV6-1 and TRBJ2-5; 14 bases are a match to TRBD2. Sequenced here: PBMCs, sampled 255 days after intestinal transplant. In DNA form, the CDR3 reads TGTGCCAGCAGTTGGACTAGCGGGAGGGAGACCCAGTACTTC. This sequence encodes CASSWTSGRETQYF.